The text below deals with one T cell receptor (beta chain). Its antigen is as yet unknown. The PCR used 60 Vbeta and 13 Jbeta primers. Measured with immunoSEQ multiplex PCR; TCRdb has only the in-frame clones, and not every one. The profile covers over 200,000 clones, with roughly 84% appearing a single time and over 1% taken by the ten largest. The sample is drawn from a study of cytomegalovirus exposure and HLA in healthy donors. V was trimmed by 6 bases and J by 6 bases, leaving 17 bases between them. Germline CDR1 reads SGHAT; CDR2 reads FQNNGV. CDR3 size: 15 residues. Study conclusions and caveats: The sole available immune exposure information was CMV serostatus. Presence/absence comparisons presumed near-even sequencing depth among donors. In vitro, three CMV-associated chains proved specific for CMV antigens.

Material: PBMCs. The J gene is TRBJ2-2, the V gene TRBV11-2; a possible D gene is TRBD1 (6 bases). The receptor was derived from a human donor in good health. CDR3 bases: TGTGCCAGCAGGGTGTGGGGGCGAAGGCCCGGGGAGCTGTTTTTT. This gives the protein CASRVWGRRPGELFF.